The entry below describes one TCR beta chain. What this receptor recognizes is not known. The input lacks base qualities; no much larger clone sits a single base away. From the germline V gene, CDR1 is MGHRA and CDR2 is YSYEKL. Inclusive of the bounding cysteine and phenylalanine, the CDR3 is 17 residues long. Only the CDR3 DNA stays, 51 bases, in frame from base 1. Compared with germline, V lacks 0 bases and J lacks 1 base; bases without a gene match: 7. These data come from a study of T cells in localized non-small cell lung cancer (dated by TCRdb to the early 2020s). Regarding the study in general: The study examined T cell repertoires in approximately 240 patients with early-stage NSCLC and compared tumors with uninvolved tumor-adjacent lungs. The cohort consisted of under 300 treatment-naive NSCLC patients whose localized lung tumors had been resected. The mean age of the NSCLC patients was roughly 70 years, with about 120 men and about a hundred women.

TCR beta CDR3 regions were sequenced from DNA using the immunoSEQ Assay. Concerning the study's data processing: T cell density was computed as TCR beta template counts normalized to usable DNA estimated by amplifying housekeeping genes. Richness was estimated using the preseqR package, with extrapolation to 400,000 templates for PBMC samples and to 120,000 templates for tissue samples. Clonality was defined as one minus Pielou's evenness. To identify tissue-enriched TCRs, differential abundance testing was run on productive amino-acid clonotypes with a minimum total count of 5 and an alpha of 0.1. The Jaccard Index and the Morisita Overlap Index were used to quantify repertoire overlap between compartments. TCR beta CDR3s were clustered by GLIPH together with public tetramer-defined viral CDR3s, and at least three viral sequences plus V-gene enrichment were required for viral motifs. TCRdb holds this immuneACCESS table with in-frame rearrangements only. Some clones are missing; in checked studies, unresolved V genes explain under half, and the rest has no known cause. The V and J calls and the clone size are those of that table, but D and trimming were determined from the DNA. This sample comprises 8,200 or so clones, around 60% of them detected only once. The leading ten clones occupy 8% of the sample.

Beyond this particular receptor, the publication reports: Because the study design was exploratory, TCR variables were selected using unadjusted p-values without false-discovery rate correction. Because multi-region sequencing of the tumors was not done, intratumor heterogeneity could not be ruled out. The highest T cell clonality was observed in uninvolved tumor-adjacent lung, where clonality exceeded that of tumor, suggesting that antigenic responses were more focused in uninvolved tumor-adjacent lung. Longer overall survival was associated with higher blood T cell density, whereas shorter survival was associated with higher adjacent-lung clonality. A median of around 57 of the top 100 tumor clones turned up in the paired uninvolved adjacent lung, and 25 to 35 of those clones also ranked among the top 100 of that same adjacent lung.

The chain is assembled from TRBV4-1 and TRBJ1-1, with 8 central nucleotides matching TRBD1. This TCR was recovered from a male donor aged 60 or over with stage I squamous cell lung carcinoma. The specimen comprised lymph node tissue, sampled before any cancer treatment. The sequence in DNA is TGCGCCAGCAGCCAAGAGGGACAGGTTATACCGAACACTGAAGCTTTCTTT. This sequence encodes CASSQEGQVIPNTEAFF.